This T cell receptor (beta chain) is from a study of beta chain features in type 1 diabetes. Study-level findings and limits: When Type 1 diabetes patients were examined, their TCRB CDR3s proved moderately but significantly shorter in all four CD4+ subsets.

This clone has only a few counts. The antigen remains undetermined. Expressed TCRB transcripts were sequenced because the entire RNA isolate underwent reverse transcription. TCRdb's copy holds only in-frame clones and misses some; the assay was immunoSEQ multiplex PCR. The repertoire includes 150,000 to 170,000 clones, about a tenth of them detected once, and 0.45% to 0.5% sits in the top ten. CDR1 is SGHTA, CDR2 FQGNSA, per germline. V gave up 6 bases and J gave up 6 bases, with 12 bases separating them. This CDR3 has 13 amino acids. V is TRBV7-2 and J is TRBJ1-5; possible D gene TRBD1, 5 bases. This sequence originates from a man aged 25 to 45 with type 1 diabetes. The specimen sequenced was central memory CD4+ T cells from blood. CDR3 loop: CASSGGDGQPQHF. The CDR3 DNA reads TGTGCCAGCAGTGGAGGGGATGGTCAGCCCCAGCATTTT.